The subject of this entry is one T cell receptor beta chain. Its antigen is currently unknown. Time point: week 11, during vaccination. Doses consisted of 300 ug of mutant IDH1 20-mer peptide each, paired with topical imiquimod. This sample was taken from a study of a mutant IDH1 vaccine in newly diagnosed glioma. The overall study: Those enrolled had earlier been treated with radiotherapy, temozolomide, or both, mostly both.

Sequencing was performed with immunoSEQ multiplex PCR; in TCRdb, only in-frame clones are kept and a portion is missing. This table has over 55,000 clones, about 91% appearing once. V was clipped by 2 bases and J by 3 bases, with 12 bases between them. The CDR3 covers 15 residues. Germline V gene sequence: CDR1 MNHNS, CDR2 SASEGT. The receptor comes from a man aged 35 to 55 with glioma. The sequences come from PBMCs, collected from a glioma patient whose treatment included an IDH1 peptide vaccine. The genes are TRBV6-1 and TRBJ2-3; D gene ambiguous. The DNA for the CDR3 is TGTGCCAGCAGTGAACGTGAAAGGGAAACAGATACGCAGTATTTT. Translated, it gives CASSERERETDTQYF.